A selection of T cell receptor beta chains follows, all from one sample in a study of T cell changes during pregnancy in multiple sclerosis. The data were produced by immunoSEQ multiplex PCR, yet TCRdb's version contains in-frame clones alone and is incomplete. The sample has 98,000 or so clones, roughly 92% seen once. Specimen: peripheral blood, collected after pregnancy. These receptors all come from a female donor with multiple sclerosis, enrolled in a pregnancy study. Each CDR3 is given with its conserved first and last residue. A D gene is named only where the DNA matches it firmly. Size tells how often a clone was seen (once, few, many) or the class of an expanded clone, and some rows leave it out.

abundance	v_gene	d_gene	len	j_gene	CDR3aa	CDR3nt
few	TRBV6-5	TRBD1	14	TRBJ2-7	CASSKWTGGYEQYF	TGTGCCAGCAGTAAATGGACAGGGGGCTACGAGCAGTACTTC
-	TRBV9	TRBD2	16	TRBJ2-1	CASSGEGLAEYNEQFF	TGTGCCAGCAGCGGAGAGGGACTAGCGGAGTACAATGAGCAGTTCTTC
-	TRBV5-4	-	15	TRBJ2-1	CASSGAWGRINEQFF	TGTGCCAGCAGTGGCGCCTGGGGCAGGATCAATGAGCAGTTCTTC
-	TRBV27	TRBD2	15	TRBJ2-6	CASSLGLSGANVLTF	TGTGCCAGCAGTTTGGGACTATCTGGGGCCAACGTCCTGACTTTC
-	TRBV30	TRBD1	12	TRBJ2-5	CACARGRGTQYF	TGTGCCTGTGCCAGGGGGAGAGGGACCCAGTACTTC
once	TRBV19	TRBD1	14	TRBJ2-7	CASSIAGQGYEQYF	TGTGCCAGTAGTATAGCGGGACAGGGCTACGAGCAGTACTTC
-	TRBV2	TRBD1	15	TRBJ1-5	CASIPQGQGPQPQHF	TGTGCCAGCATCCCCCAAGGACAGGGCCCTCAGCCCCAGCATTTT
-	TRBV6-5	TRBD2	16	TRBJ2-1	CASSYSTSGKYNEQFF	TGTGCCAGCAGTTACTCGACTAGCGGGAAATACAATGAGCAGTTCTTC
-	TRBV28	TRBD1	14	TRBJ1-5	CASSLTGSGQPQHF	TGTGCCAGCAGTTTGACAGGGTCGGGTCAGCCCCAGCATTTT
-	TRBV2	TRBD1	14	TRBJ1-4	CASRRTGGNEKLFF	TGTGCCAGCAGGAGGACAGGGGGAAATGAAAAACTGTTTTTT
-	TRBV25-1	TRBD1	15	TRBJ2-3	CASSPTGTGRDTQYF	TGTGCCAGCAGTCCAACCGGGACAGGGCGAGATACGCAGTATTTT
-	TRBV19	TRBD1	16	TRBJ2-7	CASSIPRTGRFYEQYF	TGTGCCAGTAGTATCCCTAGGACAGGGCGTTTCTACGAGCAGTACTTC
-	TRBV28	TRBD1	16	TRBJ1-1	CASRRYLGQGASEAFF	TGTGCCAGCAGACGATACCTGGGACAGGGGGCATCTGAAGCTTTCTTT
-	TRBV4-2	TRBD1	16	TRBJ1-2	CASSQDRTGGAYGYTF	TGTGCCAGCAGCCAAGACAGGACAGGGGGCGCTTACGGCTACACCTTC
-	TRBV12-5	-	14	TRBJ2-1	CASGVGSSYNEQFF	TGTGCTAGTGGTGTTGGTAGCTCCTACAATGAGCAGTTCTTC
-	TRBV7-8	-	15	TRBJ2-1	CASSLDLAEYNEQFF	TGTGCCAGCAGCTTAGATTTAGCGGAATACAATGAGCAGTTCTTC
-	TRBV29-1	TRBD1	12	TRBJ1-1	CSAGQGNTEAFF	TGCAGCGCGGGACAGGGAAACACTGAAGCTTTCTTT
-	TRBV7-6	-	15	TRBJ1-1	CASSDRGRQNTEAFF	TGTGCCAGCAGCGACCGTGGCAGGCAGAACACTGAAGCTTTCTTT
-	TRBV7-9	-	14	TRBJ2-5	CASSLVGSGETQYF	TGTGCCAGCAGCTTAGTAGGGAGCGGGGAGACCCAGTACTTC
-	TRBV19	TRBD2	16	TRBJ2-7	CASSTTIYSGVYEQYF	TGTGCCAGTAGTACGACCATCTATAGCGGGGTCTACGAGCAGTACTTC
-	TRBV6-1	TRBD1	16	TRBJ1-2	CASSVGGTASNYGYTF	TGTGCCAGCAGTGTAGGGGGGACAGCATCTAACTATGGCTACACCTTC